One and the same sample provided the 29 T cell receptor beta chains below, sequenced in a study of blood T cells in healthy people across ages. A second roughly 6 to 11 cycle PCR used barcoded and J-beta primers. TCRdb itself ran the 5' RACE reads through MiXCR, one entry per CDR3 protein. Altogether over a million distinct CDR3 sequences are present, 40% to 55% being singletons, with the ten largest covering under 20%. Sequencing was carried out using blood. These receptors came from a woman aged 60-70 years in good health.

The chain carries TRBV7-9 and TRBJ2-3; 8 bases agree with TRBD1. Per the germline V gene, CDR1 is SEHNR and CDR2 is FQNEAQ (reference sequence). The length of the CDR3 is 17 residues. Germline trimming cut 0 bases from V and 6 bases from J; bases unmatched to any gene: 11. CDR3 loop: CASSLAATAGGLDTQYF. Here the CDR3 DNA reads TGTGCCAGCAGCTTAGCAGCAACGGCAGGGGGCCTCGATACGCAGTATTTT.

This clonotype was recorded a few times. This chain joins TRBV6-1 and TRBJ1-5; 11 bases are shared with TRBD1. Germline trimming cut 5 bases from V and 5 bases from J; bases unmatched to any gene: 5. The germline V gene encodes CDR1 MNHNS and CDR2 SASEGT. The CDR3 loop spans 15 amino acids. The CDR3 protein is CASSQGTGGDQPQHF. CDR3 DNA: TGTGCCAGCAGTCAAGGGACAGGGGGGGATCAGCCCCAGCATTTT.

The V and J genes are TRBV29-1 and TRBJ2-3; D may be TRBD1 or TRBD2 (5 bases each). From germline, CDR1 is SQVTM and CDR2 ANQGSEA. The CDR3 loop spans 16 amino acids. Trimming removed 0 bases at V and 2 bases at J, with 15 bases between. The CDR3 coding sequence is TGCAGCGTTGAAGAGGGGGTTCGGGGACCCACAGATACGCAGTATTTT. Translated, it gives CSVEEGVRGPTDTQYF.

This clonotype was found a few times. This chain links TRBV4-1 with TRBJ1-4; no clear D gene. This CDR3 contains 16 residues. Trimming took off 4 bases at V and 0 bases at J, with 12 bases between the two ends. The germline V gene encodes CDR1 MGHRA and CDR2 YSYEKL. CDR3 DNA sequence: TGCGCCAGCAGCCCCAGTGGGGTTGCAACTAATGAAAAACTGTTTTTT. This encodes CASSPSGVATNEKLFF.

This chain links TRBV7-8 with TRBJ2-1, with 8 nucleotides matching TRBD1. CDR1 is SGHVS and CDR2 is FQNEAQ in the germline V gene. The CDR3 is made up of 20 amino acids. J lost 4 bases, V lost 4 bases, and 21 bases had no gene match. CDR3 sequence: CASSWPGRTGPVHAYNEQFF. CDR3 bases: TGTGCCAGCAGCTGGCCGGGCCGGACAGGGCCCGTCCACGCTTACAATGAGCAGTTCTTC.

Many counts were recorded for this clonotype. This chain's CDR3 is CASSLYGTSAYEQYF. The CDR3 nucleotides read TGTGCCAGCAGCTTATATGGGACTAGCGCATACGAGCAGTACTTC. The rearrangement joins TRBV7-2 to TRBJ2-7, with TRBD2 matching 10 bases. Trimming removed 2 bases from V and 4 bases from J; junction bases left unmatched: 5. CDR3 size: 15 residues. Per germline, CDR1 SGHTA and CDR2 FQGNSA. Combining the CDR3 with reference TRBV7-2 and TRBJ2-7 gives the whole variable domain GAGVSQSPSNKVTEKGKDVELRCDPISGHTALYWYRQSLGQGLEFLIYFQGNSAPDKSGLPSDRFSAERTGGSVSTLTIQRTQQEDSAVYLCASSLYGTSAYEQYFGPGTRLTVT.

CDR3 residues: CASSLQGTVRTDTQYF. The CDR3 bases are TGTGCCAGCAGCCTCCAAGGGACCGTCCGCACAGATACGCAGTATTTT. The chain has TRBV7-9 and TRBJ2-3; D assignment may be TRBD1 or TRBD2 (5 bases each). Germline CDR1 and CDR2: SEHNR and FQNEAQ (reference sequence). This CDR3 is 16 amino acids long. The ends were cut back, 5 bases at V and 1 base at J, with 16 bases in the middle.

The CDR3 region is CSAELPGLGNEQFF. The DNA for the CDR3 is TGCAGTGCAGAGCTCCCCGGACTCGGCAATGAGCAGTTCTTC. J is TRBJ2-1 and V is TRBV20-1, with D tentatively TRBD2 (5 bases). Germline values: CDR1 DFQATT, CDR2 SNEGSKA (reference sequence). The CDR3 contains 14 residues. The V end lost 6 bases, the J end lost 6 bases, and 18 bases lay between the germline ends.

This clonotype came up a few times. CDR3 DNA sequence: TGTGCCAGCAGCGAAACTAGCGGGGGGACAGATACGCAGTATTTT. It is translated as CASSETSGGTDTQYF. The chain couples TRBV7-9 to TRBJ2-3; 12 nucleotides match TRBD2. The ends lost 5 bases at V and 3 bases at J; junction bases unmatched: 3. This CDR3 has 15 amino acids. CDR1 SEHNR and CDR2 FQNEAQ come from the germline V gene (reference sequence).

The chain uses TRBV27 and TRBJ2-5; maybe TRBD2 (5 bases). Trimming removed 10 bases at V and 3 bases at J, with 21 bases between. The CDR3 has 15 residues. CDR1 and CDR2 (germline): MNHEY, SMNVEV (reference sequence). Here the CDR3 reads CATSPWRNGKETQYF. CDR3 DNA sequence: TGTGCCACCTCGCCTTGGCGTAACGGGAAAGAGACCCAGTACTTC.

J is TRBJ2-3 and V is TRBV5-1; D is ambiguous. CDR3 length: 13 residues. V was cut by 3 bases and J by 2 bases, with 7 bases left in between. The germline gives CDR1 SGHRS, CDR2 YFSETQ. CDR3: CASSSSNTDTQYF. CDR3 nucleotides: TGCGCCAGCAGCTCCAGCAACACAGATACGCAGTATTTT.

This chain connects TRBV21-1 to TRBJ1-4; TRBD1 is the table's D call, not checked against the DNA. TRBV21-1 corresponds to a pseudogene. There are 17 residues in the CDR3. The chain's CDR3 is CATSTPGQGKTNEKLFF. CDR3 nucleotide sequence: TGTGCCACCTCGACTCCGGGACAGGGTAAGACTAATGAAAAACTGTTTTTT.

This chain links TRBV12-3 or TRBV12-4 with TRBJ2-3, with 12 bases lining up with TRBD2. This CDR3 comprises 16 residues. The trim removed 5 bases at V and 0 bases at J, leaving 3 bases unmatched. CDR3 sequence reads: CASSPTSGRSTDTQYF. The CDR3 DNA follows: TGTGCCAGCAGTCCGACTAGCGGGAGAAGCACAGATACGCAGTATTTT.

The chain employs TRBV20-1 and TRBJ1-4; no clear D. Per germline, CDR1 DFQATT and CDR2 SNEGSKA (reference sequence). The CDR3 runs to 11 residues. The V gene lost 6 bases and the J gene lost 8 bases, with 10 bases spanning the gap. The CDR3 loop is CSAPNLEKLFF. The CDR3 bases are TGCAGTGCCCCGAACCTAGAAAAACTGTTTTTT.

This clonotype came up a few times. This chain connects TRBV11-2 to TRBJ1-1; D uncertain. Trimming pared 8 bases from V and 0 bases from J, leaving 7 bases between. Germline V gives CDR1 SGHAT, CDR2 FQNNGV. This CDR3 is 12 amino acids long. Here the CDR3 reads CASSHMNTEAFF. The CDR3 nucleotides read TGTGCCAGCTCCCACATGAACACTGAAGCTTTCTTT. Filled out from reference TRBV11-2 and TRBJ1-1, the complete variable domain reads EAGVAQSPRYKIIEKRQSVAFWCNPISGHATLYWYQQILGQGPKLLIQFQNNGVVDDSQLPKDRFSAERLKGVDSTLKIQPAKLEDSAVYLCASSHMNTEAFFGQGTRLTVV.

CDR3 DNA sequence: TGCAGTGCAGGGCCCCAAGAGACCCAGTACTTC. Translated, it gives CSAGPQETQYF. The rearrangement links TRBV20-1 to TRBJ2-5; D remains ambiguous. Germline V gene sequence: CDR1 DFQATT, CDR2 SNEGSKA (reference sequence). Trimming left V 6 bases short and J 1 base short, with 6 bases between. CDR3 length: 11 residues.

CDR3 nucleotide sequence: TGTGCCAGCAGCTCCCAACAGGGAACGCAGTATTTT. Its protein product is CASSSQQGTQYF. V gene TRBV7-3 combines with J gene TRBJ2-3, with D perhaps TRBD1 (6 bases). V was cut by 4 bases and J by 9 bases, with 11 bases left in between. Germline V CDR1 and CDR2: SGHTA, FQGTGA. The CDR3 contains 12 residues.

V usage is TRBV6-5 and J usage is TRBJ2-3; D is perhaps TRBD1 (6 bases). The CDR3 runs to 17 residues. The V gene's germline CDR1 is MNHEY and CDR2 SVGAGI. V was cut by 1 base and J by 5 bases, with 19 bases left in between. The CDR3 region is CASSYLPPRGRGDTQYF. The CDR3 DNA is TGTGCCAGCAGTTACTTACCCCCTAGGGGGAGAGGAGATACGCAGTATTTT.

This clonotype has more than one count but fewer than ten. The chain has TRBV29-1 and TRBJ2-4; D remains ambiguous. The CDR3 spans 12 residues. Trimming stripped 4 bases from V and 6 bases from J, with 10 bases between. The germline V gene has CDR1 SQVTM and CDR2 ANQGSEA. CDR3 DNA: TGCAGCGTTGTGGGCAGCTTAAACATTCAGTACTTC. This encodes CSVVGSLNIQYF.

The chain couples TRBV6-1 to TRBJ2-7; 7 bases agree with TRBD1. V shed 5 bases and J 9 bases; nucleotides not matched to a gene: 16. Germline-derived CDR1 and CDR2 are MNHNS and SASEGT. The CDR3 totals 15 residues. CDR3 region: CASSPSDRPRRGQYF. The DNA of the CDR3 is TGTGCCAGCAGTCCCTCGGACAGGCCCCGAAGGGGGCAGTACTTC.

This clonotype was seen more than once but under ten times. The J gene is TRBJ2-5, the V gene TRBV27, with D uncertain. The CDR3 length is 13 residues. CDR1 and CDR2 (germline): MNHEY, SMNVEV (reference sequence). The ends were cut back, 3 bases at V and 3 bases at J, with 8 bases in the middle. The CDR3 coding sequence is TGTGCCAGCAGTTTGAGAACAGAAGAGACCCAGTACTTC. Residues: CASSLRTEETQYF.

This chain uses TRBV3-1 with TRBJ1-1; 7 bases align to TRBD1. Germline trimming cut 8 bases from V and 0 bases from J; bases unmatched to any gene: 0. Germline CDR1 LGHDT, CDR2 YNNKEL (reference sequence). This CDR3 comprises 12 residues. The CDR3 spells CASGTVNTEAFF. The CDR3 bases are TGTGCCAGCGGGACAGTGAACACTGAAGCTTTCTTT.

This clonotype was observed a few times. The chain carries TRBV27 and TRBJ2-1; possibly TRBD1 or TRBD2 for D (5 bases each). CDR3 length: 19 residues. CDR1 and CDR2 from the germline V gene are MNHEY and SMNVEV (reference sequence). V was pared by 3 bases and J by 9 bases, with 30 bases between. The CDR3 DNA reads TGTGCCAGCAGTTTTAAGATGGAGGTTTTCGGGGCGGTCCACAGTGAGCAGTTCTTC. Translating gives CASSFKMEVFGAVHSEQFF.

This chain joins TRBV7-9 and TRBJ2-1, with D perhaps TRBD2 (5 bases). Trimming left V 5 bases short and J 5 bases short, with 16 bases between. The CDR3 totals 15 residues. Looked up from germline, CDR1 is SEHNR and CDR2 is FQNEAQ (reference sequence). The CDR3 is CASSPRGAEHNEQFF. CDR3 in DNA: TGTGCCAGCAGCCCTCGGGGAGCGGAACACAATGAGCAGTTCTTC.

V and J are TRBV13 and TRBJ2-4; TRBD1 matches at 9 bases. The germline V gene has CDR1 PRHDT and CDR2 FYEKMQ (reference sequence). The V and J ends lost 5 bases and 13 bases, in that order; junction bases with no gene match: 12. The CDR3 runs to 14 residues. CDR3 sequence (DNA): TGTGCCAGCAGCCTCCCGGGACAGGGTGAGGCCCAGTACTTC. Residues: CASSLPGQGEAQYF.

This clonotype showed up just a few times. The chain combines TRBV10-3 with TRBJ2-7; D gene ambiguous. Between the trimmed V and J ends, which lost 8 bases and 3 bases, there was a span of 14 bases. This CDR3 has 13 residues. Germline CDR1 is ENHRY and CDR2 is SYGVKD. For the CDR3, the DNA is TGTGCCATCGGGCCAGAGGATCGCTACGAGCAGTACTTC. Translating it yields CAIGPEDRYEQYF.

The genes are TRBV5-6 and TRBJ1-3; D gene unclear. Germline V CDR1 and CDR2: SGHDT, YYEEEE. Trimming took off 0 bases at V and 2 bases at J, with 12 bases between the two ends. The CDR3 is made up of 16 amino acids. The CDR3 spells CASSLALISAGNTIYF. As DNA, the CDR3 is TGTGCCAGCAGCTTGGCCCTCATCTCGGCTGGAAACACCATATATTTT.

Worth noting for this clonotype: This could be a read error, since a much larger clone is one nucleotide away. The chain links TRBV7-2 to TRBJ2-5, with TRBD2 identical over 8 bases. Unmatched junction bases numbered 5, after V lost 1 base and J lost 4 bases. CDR3 size: 15 residues. Germline CDR1 SGHTA, CDR2 FQGNSA. The CDR3, as DNA: TGTGCCAGCAGCTTAGTTACGGGAGGGGGAGAGACCCAGTACTTC. Its translation: CASSLVTGGGETQYF.

The rearrangement uses TRBV4-1 and TRBJ2-1, with TRBD2 as a possible D gene (5 bases). The CDR3 consists of 13 residues. Germline V gene lookup returns CDR1 MGHRA and CDR2 YSYEKL. The V gene lost 1 base and the J gene lost 12 bases, with 13 bases spanning the gap. CDR3 in DNA: TGCGCCAGCAGCCAAGTTTTCCGGGGAAGGCAGTTCTTC. It specifies CASSQVFRGRQFF.